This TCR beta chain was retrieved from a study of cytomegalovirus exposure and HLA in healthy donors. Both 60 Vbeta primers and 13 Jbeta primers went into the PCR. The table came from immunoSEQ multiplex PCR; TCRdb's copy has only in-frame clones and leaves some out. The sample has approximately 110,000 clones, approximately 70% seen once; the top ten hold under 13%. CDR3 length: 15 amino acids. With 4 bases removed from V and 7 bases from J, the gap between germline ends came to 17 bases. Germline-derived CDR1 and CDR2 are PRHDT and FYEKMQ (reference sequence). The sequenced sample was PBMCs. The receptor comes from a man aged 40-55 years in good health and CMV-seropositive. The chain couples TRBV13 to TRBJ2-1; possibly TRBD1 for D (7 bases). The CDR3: CASSYRGRGRNEQFF. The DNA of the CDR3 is TGTGCCAGCAGCTACCGAGGCAGGGGGAGGAATGAGCAGTTCTTC.